One T cell receptor (beta chain) is described in this entry. TCRdb keeps only in-frame clones here, not all; method: immunoSEQ multiplex PCR. The sample lists 100,000 to 150,000 clones; around 90% were seen once. V was trimmed by 2 bases and J by 4 bases, leaving 9 bases between them. Germline V gene lookup returns CDR1 MDHEN and CDR2 SYDVKM. The length of the CDR3 is 13 residues. The data originate from a study of cytomegalovirus exposure and HLA in healthy donors. On the study more broadly: Later analysis reported that the roughly 120 validation repertoires shared the platform of the 650 to 700 first-cohort repertoires.

The clonotype originates from a woman aged 18-35 years in good health and CMV-seronegative. The chain joins TRBV28 to TRBJ2-7; a weak D match, TRBD2 (6 bases). The specimen was PBMCs. The CDR3 protein is CASSLAGNYEQYF. The CDR3 DNA is TGTGCCAGCAGTTTAGCGGGAAATTACGAGCAGTACTTC.